These 22 T cell receptor beta chains share one sample of origin, sequenced in a study of beta chain features in type 1 diabetes. cDNA synthesis used the whole RNA isolate, giving expressed TCRB sequences. Libraries were prepared by immunoSEQ multiplex PCR; TCRdb keeps only in-frame clonotypes and omits some of them. The table records about 930,000 clones, 15% to 20% of them present only once. The sequenced sample was naive CD4+ T cells from blood. Source of these receptors: a woman under 30 in good health.

V gene TRBV4-1 combines with J gene TRBJ2-2; tentatively, D is TRBD1 (6 bases). CDR1 and CDR2 (germline): MGHRA, YSYEKL. The V gene lost 5 bases and the J gene lost 3 bases, with 10 bases spanning the gap. This CDR3 contains 14 residues. The CDR3 loop reads CASSINRDTGELFF. Here the CDR3 DNA reads TGCGCCAGCAGCATTAACAGGGACACCGGGGAGCTGTTTTTT.

This clone was detected a few times. This rearrangement joins TRBV29-1 to TRBJ2-1; D is ambiguous. The CDR3 totals 15 residues. Deletions cut 5 bases from V and 0 bases from J, with 14 bases between. Germline CDR1 and CDR2: SQVTM and ANQGSEA. In DNA form, the CDR3 reads TGCAGCGTTCTGGGCGGAAACTTCTCCTACAATGAGCAGTTCTTC. This gives the protein CSVLGGNFSYNEQFF.

This sequence joins TRBV11-2 and TRBJ2-2; 10 positions agree with TRBD2. The CDR3 sequence is 18 residues long. The germline V gene has CDR1 SGHAT and CDR2 FQNNGV. Trimming at V came to 2 bases and at J to 0 bases, leaving 6 bases not matched to a gene. DNA for the CDR3: TGTGCCAGCAGCTTATCACTAGCGGGGATCTCGAACACCGGGGAGCTGTTTTTT. Protein product: CASSLSLAGISNTGELFF.

Only a few counts were recorded for this clone. V gene TRBV10-3 combines with J gene TRBJ2-2, with D uncertain. The CDR3 loop spans 12 amino acids. Per the germline V gene, CDR1 is ENHRY and CDR2 is SYGVKD. Trimming took 6 bases from V and 4 from J, leaving 6 bases between them. The CDR3 DNA is TGTGCCATCAGGGTAGCCACCGGGGAGCTGTTTTTT. Its translation is CAIRVATGELFF.

This clone was seen a few times. Other DNA sequences in the sample encode the same CDR3. The chain combines TRBV7-3 with TRBJ2-1; no firm D call. There are 15 residues in the CDR3. In germline, CDR1 is SGHTA, CDR2 FQGTGA. V was pared by 5 bases and J by 0 bases, with 11 bases between. The DNA of the CDR3 is TGTGCCAGCAGCCTCAGACTGAGCTCCTACAATGAGCAGTTCTTC. Its translation is CASSLRLSSYNEQFF.

The chain uses TRBV7-2 and TRBJ2-3; no clear D gene. This CDR3 is 16 amino acids long. Germline lookup yields CDR1 SGHTA and CDR2 FQGNSA. The germline V and J ends were trimmed by 5 bases and 0 bases, with 15 bases remaining between them. DNA of the CDR3: TGTGCCAGCAGCATGATCTATCTCTTAAGCACAGATACGCAGTATTTT. Its translation is CASSMIYLLSTDTQYF.

This clone has just a few counts. One end of the junction does not line up with germline, which may come from a read error. This chain links TRBV25-1 with TRBJ2-7, with a tentative D call TRBD2 (6 bases). Per the germline V gene, CDR1 is MGHDK and CDR2 is SYGVNS. The CDR3 loop spans 11 amino acids. The CDR3 DNA reads as TGTGCCAGCAGTGAATACGGGACTGTCATCTTC. Protein product: CASSEYGTVIF.

This clone was seen a few times. The chain carries TRBV20-1 and TRBJ2-5, with a possible D match to TRBD2 (5 bases). This CDR3 has 11 amino acids. Germline-derived CDR1 and CDR2 are DFQATT and SNEGSKA (reference sequence). V lost 7 bases and J 5 bases, leaving 11 bases between the germline ends. CDR3 in amino acids: CSVRGSETQYF. CDR3 nucleotides: TGCAGTGTTCGAGGGAGTGAGACCCAGTACTTC.

As for this clone: The same CDR3 also results from other DNA sequences found in this sample. The chain combines TRBV18 with TRBJ2-5; D call uncertain. The CDR3 is 13 residues long. CDR1 is KGHSH, CDR2 LQKENI, per germline. Trimming cost V 3 bases and J 5 bases, with 10 bases left between them. The CDR3 reads CASSPPSRETQYF. The CDR3 nucleotides read TGTGCCAGCTCACCCCCAAGCCGGGAGACCCAGTACTTC.

This clone was seen more than once but under ten times. The sample carries other DNA sequences with the same CDR3. The chain employs TRBV18 and TRBJ2-5; D ambiguous. The germline CDR1 and CDR2 sequences are KGHSH and LQKENI. The ends were cut back, 3 bases at V and 2 bases at J, with 13 bases in the middle. The CDR3 is 15 residues long. CDR3 nucleotide sequence: TGTGCCAGCTCACCGCCGGCAGGCTATCAAGAGACCCAGTACTTC. Its translation is CASSPPAGYQETQYF. The full variable domain, completed using reference TRBV18 and TRBJ2-5, is NAGVMQNPRHLVRRRGQEARLRCSPMKGHSHVYWYRQLPEEGLKFMVYLQKENIIDESGMPKERFSAEFPKEGPSILRIQQVVRGDSAAYFCASSPPAGYQETQYFGPGTRLLVL.

The rearrangement links TRBV5-1 to TRBJ2-1; D is possibly TRBD2 (6 bases). Per germline, CDR1 SGHRS and CDR2 YFSETQ. V was shortened by 4 bases and J by 7 bases, with 15 bases between the two germline ends. The CDR3 consists of 14 residues. CDR3 in DNA: TGCGCCAGCAGCCTCGGGAGCCAAGGGAATGAGCAGTTCTTC. Translating gives CASSLGSQGNEQFF.

The J gene is TRBJ1-1, the V gene TRBV25-1, with a tentative D call TRBD1 (5 bases). Trimming cost V 7 bases and J 1 base, with 13 bases left between them. This CDR3 contains 14 residues. CDR1 is MGHDK, CDR2 SYGVNS, per germline. The CDR3 region is CASTRGLENTEAFF. The CDR3 DNA reads TGTGCCAGCACGAGGGGTTTAGAGAACACTGAAGCTTTCTTT.

V gene TRBV6-1 combines with J gene TRBJ2-6, with D hard to call. Looked up from germline, CDR1 is MNHNS and CDR2 is SASEGT. The CDR3 consists of 13 residues. The V end lost 8 bases, the J end lost 0 bases, and 5 bases lay between the germline ends. CDR3: CASDNSGANVLTF. The CDR3 DNA reads as TGTGCCAGCGACAACTCTGGGGCCAACGTCCTGACTTTC.

The chain links TRBV6-1 to TRBJ2-1, with TRBD1 as a possible D gene (6 bases). V was shortened by 7 bases and J by 2 bases, with 12 bases between the two germline ends. CDR3 length: 14 residues. Germline V CDR1 and CDR2: MNHNS, SASEGT. CDR3 residues: CASMRGSTYNEQFF. The DNA for the CDR3 is TGTGCCAGCATGAGGGGGAGCACCTACAATGAGCAGTTCTTC.

This clone has more than one count but fewer than ten. The J gene is TRBJ2-1, the V gene TRBV28; D is uncertain. Germline V gene sequence: CDR1 MDHEN, CDR2 SYDVKM. CDR3 size: 13 residues. The V and J ends lost 3 bases and 7 bases respectively, with 10 bases between them. As DNA, the CDR3 is TGTGCCAGCAGTTTTATCGATAGGAATGAGCAGTTCTTC. This translates into CASSFIDRNEQFF.

This clone showed up just a few times. Other nucleotide sequences from this sample produce the same CDR3. The CDR3 loop is CASSERGETQYF. As DNA, the CDR3 is TGTGCCAGCAGTGAACGAGGAGAGACCCAGTACTTC. The genes are TRBV6-1 and TRBJ2-5, with D unclear. Between the trimmed V and J ends, which lost 2 bases and 4 bases, there was a span of 5 bases. Per the germline V gene, CDR1 is MNHNS and CDR2 is SASEGT. This CDR3 has 12 residues.

This clone appeared a few times. The DNA of the CDR3 is TGTGCCAGCAGCCCACTCGGGACAGCTTACAATGAGCAGTTCTTC. Translating gives CASSPLGTAYNEQFF. V gene TRBV28 combines with J gene TRBJ2-1; 7 bases are shared with TRBD1. V shed 6 bases and J 4 bases; nucleotides not matched to a gene: 9. The CDR3 totals 15 residues. Germline CDR1 MDHEN, CDR2 SYDVKM. Looking up the rest from reference TRBV28 and TRBJ2-1 gives the full variable domain: DVKVTQSSRYLVKRTGEKVFLECVQDMDHENMFWYRQDPGLGLRLIYFSYDVKMKEKGDIPEGYSVSREKKERFSLILESASTNQTSMYLCASSPLGTAYNEQFFGPGTRLTVL.

The chain recombines TRBV28 with TRBJ2-3; no clear D gene. The CDR3 is made up of 14 amino acids. Germline V gives CDR1 MDHEN, CDR2 SYDVKM. Trimming took off 1 base at V and 1 base at J, with 6 bases between the two ends. CDR3 in amino acids: CASSLSQGTDTQYF. CDR3 DNA sequence: TGTGCCAGCAGTTTATCGCAAGGCACAGATACGCAGTATTTT.

This chain joins TRBV6-1 and TRBJ1-2; no reliable D call. Trimming removed 2 bases at V and 2 bases at J, with 12 bases between. Germline-derived CDR1 and CDR2 are MNHNS and SASEGT. There are 15 residues in the CDR3. The chain's CDR3 is CASSESWGKNYGYTF. CDR3 coding DNA: TGTGCCAGCAGTGAATCGTGGGGTAAAAACTATGGCTACACCTTC.

J is TRBJ2-1 and V is TRBV9; either TRBD1 or TRBD2 may supply D (5 bases each). V lost 0 bases to trimming and J lost 4 bases, with 11 bases between them. The CDR3 runs 15 residues. CDR1 is SGDLS, CDR2 YYNGEE, per germline. In nucleotides, the CDR3 is TGTGCCAGCAGCGTAGGAGGGGACGGATACAATGAGCAGTTCTTC. It encodes CASSVGGDGYNEQFF.

This clone was seen only a few times. The chain is built from TRBV13 and TRBJ1-2; 7 bases map to TRBD1. This CDR3 has 12 amino acids. Losses at the gene ends were 5 bases for V and 7 bases for J; bases not matched to a gene: 4. Germline V CDR1 and CDR2: PRHDT, FYEKMQ (reference sequence). The CDR3 sequence is CASSRTGSGYTF. Here the CDR3 DNA reads TGTGCCAGCAGCCGGACAGGTTCTGGCTACACCTTC. The complete variable domain, with remaining parts taken from reference TRBV13 and TRBJ1-2, reads AAGVIQSPRHLIKEKRETATLKCYPIPRHDTVYWYQQGPGQDPQFLISFYEKMQSDKGSIPDRFSAQQFSDYHSELNMSSLELGDSALYFCASSRTGSGYTFGSGTRLTVV.

This chain uses TRBV18 with TRBJ2-3, with D possibly being TRBD1 (5 bases). From germline, CDR1 is KGHSH and CDR2 LQKENI. Trimming cost V 3 bases and J 0 bases, with 7 bases left between them. CDR3 length equals 14 residues. CDR3 in amino acids: CASSPTESTDTQYF. In DNA, the CDR3 is TGTGCCAGCTCACCGACAGAAAGCACAGATACGCAGTATTTT.